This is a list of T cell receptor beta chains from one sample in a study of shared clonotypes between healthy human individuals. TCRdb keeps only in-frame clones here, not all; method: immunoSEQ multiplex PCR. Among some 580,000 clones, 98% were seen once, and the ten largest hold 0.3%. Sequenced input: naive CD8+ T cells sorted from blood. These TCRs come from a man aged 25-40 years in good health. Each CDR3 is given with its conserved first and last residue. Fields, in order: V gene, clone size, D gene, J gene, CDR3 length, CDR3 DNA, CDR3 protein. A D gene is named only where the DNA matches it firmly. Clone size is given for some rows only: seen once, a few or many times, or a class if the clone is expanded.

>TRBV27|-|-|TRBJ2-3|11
TGTGCCAGCAGAGAGTTAGATACGCAGTATTTT
CASRELDTQYF
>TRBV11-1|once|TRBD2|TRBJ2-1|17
TGTGCCAGCAGCTTAGGGCGGGAGGGCTCCGCCTACAATGAGCAGTTCTTC
CASSLGREGSAYNEQFF
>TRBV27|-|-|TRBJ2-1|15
TGTGCCAGCAGTTCATCGGGGGGCGCCTACAATGAGCAGTTCTTC
CASSSSGGAYNEQFF
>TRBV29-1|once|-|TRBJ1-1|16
TGCAGCGTTGAAACTCGGGACCTTGCGGTGAACACTGAAGCTTTCTTT
CSVETRDLAVNTEAFF
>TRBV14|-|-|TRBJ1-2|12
TGTGCCAGCAGCCCGGACACTTATGGCTACACCTTC
CASSPDTYGYTF
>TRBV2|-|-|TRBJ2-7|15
TGTGCCAGCAGTGAAGGGGGGGAGGACGTATACGAGCAGTACTTC
CASSEGGEDVYEQYF
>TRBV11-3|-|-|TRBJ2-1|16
TGTGCCAGCAGCAAGTCAGCGGAGATCTCCTACAATGAGCAGTTCTTC
CASSKSAEISYNEQFF
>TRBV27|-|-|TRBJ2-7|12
TGTGCCAGCAGTTTACGCGGGCACGAGCAGTACTTC
CASSLRGHEQYF
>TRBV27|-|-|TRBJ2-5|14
TGTGCCAGCAGTCTGCTGGGGGGCGGAGAGACCCAGTACTTC
CASSLLGGGETQYF
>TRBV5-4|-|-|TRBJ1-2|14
TGTGCCAGCAGCTCGCTCGCGGGAGGTTATGGCTACACCTTC
CASSSLAGGYGYTF
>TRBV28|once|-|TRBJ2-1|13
TGTGCCAGCAGTTTCAGGCTCTACAATGAGCAGTTCTTC
CASSFRLYNEQFF
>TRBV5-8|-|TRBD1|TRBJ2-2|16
TGTGCCAGCAGCTCTTTGACAGGGCCGAACACCGGGGAGCTGTTTTTT
CASSSLTGPNTGELFF
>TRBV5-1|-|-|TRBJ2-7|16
TGCGCCAGCAGCTTGGTTCCTGCGGGAAGCTCCTACGAGCAGTACTTC
CASSLVPAGSSYEQYF
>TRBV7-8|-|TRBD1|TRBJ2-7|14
TGTGCCAGCAGCCTGGGACAGGGGATGTACGAGCAGTACTTC
CASSLGQGMYEQYF
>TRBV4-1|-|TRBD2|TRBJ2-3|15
TGCGCCAGCAGCCGCGGACTAGCGGAGGCGGATACGCAGTATTTT
CASSRGLAEADTQYF
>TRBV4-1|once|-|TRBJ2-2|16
TGCGCCAGCAGCCAAGAACGGGGGCTAAACACCGGGGAGCTGTTTTTT
CASSQERGLNTGELFF
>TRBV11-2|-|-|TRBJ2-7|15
TGTGCCAGCAGCGAAGGGACCGACTACTCCTACGAGCAGTACTTC
CASSEGTDYSYEQYF
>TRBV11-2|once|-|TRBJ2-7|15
TGTGCCAGCTGTTGTTTTGTAAGGGAAGGCTACGAGCAGTACTTC
CASCCFVREGYEQYF
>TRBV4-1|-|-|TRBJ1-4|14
TGCGCCAGCAGAGGGAGTCCAACTAATGAAAAACTGTTTTTT
CASRGSPTNEKLFF
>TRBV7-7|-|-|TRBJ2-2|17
TGTGCTAGCAGCTTCAATCCGTATAGCGCGAACACCGGGGAGCTGTTTTTT
CASSFNPYSANTGELFF
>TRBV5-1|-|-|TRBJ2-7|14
TGCGCCAGCAGCTTTCCAGATAGCTCCTACGAGCAGTACTTC
CASSFPDSSYEQYF
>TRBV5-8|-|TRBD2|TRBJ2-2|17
TGTGCCAGCAGCTTGGGGGGACTAGCGGTGAACACCGGGGAGCTGTTTTTT
CASSLGGLAVNTGELFF
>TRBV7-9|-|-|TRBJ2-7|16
TGTGCCAGCAGCCCACTAGGGGCTAGCGAATCCTACGAGCAGTACTTC
CASSPLGASESYEQYF
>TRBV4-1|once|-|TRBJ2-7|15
TGCGCCAGCAGCCAAGAAGGGGGGGCCCAATACGAGCAGTACTTC
CASSQEGGAQYEQYF
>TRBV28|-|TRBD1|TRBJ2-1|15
TGTGCCAGCGGGATCCGGGACAGTCCCTACAATGAGCAGTTCTTC
CASGIRDSPYNEQFF